A selection of T cell receptor beta chains follows, all from one sample in a study of cytomegalovirus exposure and HLA in healthy donors. Profiling relied on immunoSEQ multiplex PCR, and the TCRdb table lists in-frame clones only, not all of them. The sample carries approximately 190,000 clones, roughly 13% recorded once. The sample was PBMCs. The source is a man aged 50 or older in good health and CMV-seropositive. Both conserved end residues are part of each CDR3. A D gene is named only where the DNA matches it firmly. Not all rows give a size; the values are once, few, many and, for expanded clones, a class.

d_gene	j_gene	abundance	v_gene	CDR3nt	CDR3aa
NA	TRBJ2-6	few	TRBV7-3	TGTGCCAGCAGTCTCGGGGGTGGTGGGGCCAACGTCCTGACTTTC	CASSLGGGGANVLTF
TRBD1	TRBJ1-6	few	TRBV7-6	TGTGCCAGCAGCACTCGGTCCGGGACAGTGAATTCACCCCTCCACTTT	CASSTRSGTVNSPLHF
NA	TRBJ2-7	few	TRBV2	TGTGCCAGCAGTATGGTGCAGGGGTCCTACGAGCAGTACTTC	CASSMVQGSYEQYF
NA	TRBJ1-1	few	TRBV5-1	TGCGCCAGCAGCCGGGCCCGAGTGGGACAAAACACTGAAGCTTTCTTT	CASSRARVGQNTEAFF
NA	TRBJ1-5	few	TRBV7-2	TGTGCCAGCAGCCTATCCTTAATACAGGGAGTTAGCAATCAGCCCCAGCATTTT	CASSLSLIQGVSNQPQHF
NA	TRBJ1-1	few	TRBV9	TGTGCCAGCAGCGAGGTGGTTGGGCGGGAGACTGAAGCTTTCTTT	CASSEVVGRETEAFF
NA	TRBJ1-1	NA	TRBV30	TGTGCCTGGACCCTCGGGGGACTGGCGGCTGAAGCTTTCTTT	CAWTLGGLAAEAFF
TRBD1	TRBJ1-2	NA	TRBV27	TGTGCCAGCAGCCTCGCCGGGACAGGGAAAGGCTACACCTTC	CASSLAGTGKGYTF
TRBD2	TRBJ2-5	NA	TRBV15	TGTGCCACCAGCAGAGGGATGCTAGCGGACCAAGAGACCCAGTACTTC	CATSRGMLADQETQYF
NA	TRBJ1-4	few	TRBV5-1	TGCGCCAGCAGCTTGGGGGCGCGTAGTGAAAAACTGTTTTTT	CASSLGARSEKLFF
NA	TRBJ1-2	few	TRBV7-8	TGTGCCAGCAGCTTAGCGAGGCAGTACGGCTACACCTTC	CASSLARQYGYTF
NA	TRBJ2-7	NA	TRBV21-1	TGTGCCAGCATCCGGCAGGGGCCCTACGAGCAGTACTTC	CASIRQGPYEQYF
NA	TRBJ1-1	NA	TRBV19	TGTGCCAGTAGTAGAAGGGGAGGGACTGAAGCTTTCTTT	CASSRRGGTEAFF
NA	TRBJ1-1	NA	TRBV14	TGTGCCAGCAGCTACGGGACCGGAGGGGACACTGAAGCTTTCTTT	CASSYGTGGDTEAFF
NA	TRBJ1-2	NA	TRBV7-2	TGTGCCAGCAGCTTAGATAGGGGACATAACTATGGCTACACCTTC	CASSLDRGHNYGYTF
TRBD1	TRBJ1-5	NA	TRBV19	TGTGCCAGTAGCGCGCTGACCGGACAGGGCTTCAATCAGCCCCAGCATTTT	CASSALTGQGFNQPQHF
TRBD2	TRBJ2-1	NA	TRBV6-6	TGTGCCAGCAGTTTCCCCGGGACTAGTGACAATGAGCAGTTCTTC	CASSFPGTSDNEQFF
NA	TRBJ2-3	few	TRBV7-6	TGTGCCAGCAGCTTAGCGGGGGGGCAGAATACGCAGTATTTT	CASSLAGGQNTQYF
NA	TRBJ1-2	few	TRBV6-5	TGTGCCAGCAGTTACGAGGGTAACTATGGCTACACCTTC	CASSYEGNYGYTF
NA	TRBJ2-5	NA	TRBV11-3	TGTGCCAGCAGCCCCCGAGGACAGTCTCAAGAGACCCAGTACTTC	CASSPRGQSQETQYF
NA	TRBJ2-3	few	TRBV5-1	TGCGCCAGCAGATCAGGGGTTACAGATACGCAGTATTTT	CASRSGVTDTQYF
NA	TRBJ2-1	few	TRBV27	TGTGCCAGCAGCATCGGGGGATACAATGAGCAGTTCTTC	CASSIGGYNEQFF
NA	TRBJ1-2	NA	TRBV2	TGTGCCAGCAGTGAAGACGCCACACTCGATAGGGGCTCTGGCTACACCTTC	CASSEDATLDRGSGYTF
TRBD1	TRBJ2-7	NA	TRBV5-1	TGCGCCAGCAGCCCCCGAGGACAGGGGGCAATGTACGAGCAGTACTTC	CASSPRGQGAMYEQYF
NA	TRBJ2-3	NA	TRBV7-3	TGTGCCAGCAGCTTGCTAGGGCGGGGGCCCTGGGATACGCAGTATTTT	CASSLLGRGPWDTQYF
TRBD1	TRBJ1-4	few	TRBV27	TGTGCCAGCAGTTCCCGGACAGGGAGAGGTGAAAAACTGTTTTTT	CASSSRTGRGEKLFF
TRBD1	TRBJ1-1	NA	TRBV29-1	TGCAGCGTTCGGGCAGGGACAGGGAACACTGAAGCTTTCTTT	CSVRAGTGNTEAFF